This entry lists 28 T cell receptor beta chains sequenced from one sample in a study of T cells in localized non-small cell lung cancer (dated by TCRdb to 2018 to 2021). The library relied on the immunoSEQ multiplex PCR assay. The source is immuneACCESS, and TCRdb retained only in-frame sequences with V and J called. Part of the clones is not carried over; for the studies checked, unresolved V genes explain less than half of this, and the remainder is unexplained. The sample table shows 64,000 or so clones, and 90% are seen once. The top ten clones comprise roughly 2% of the sample. The sequencing used peripheral blood, collected before any cancer treatment. The receptors derive from a woman aged 35 to 70 with stage I lung adenocarcinoma.

CDR3: CASVGQGAGGELFF. Written as DNA, the CDR3 is TGTGCCAGCGTAGGACAGGGGGCGGGCGGGGAGCTGTTTTTT. The chain couples TRBV6-5 to TRBJ2-2; 11 nucleotides agree with TRBD1. V shed 8 bases, J shed 7 bases, and the junction held 6 bases outside the gene matches. The CDR3 runs 14 residues. Germline V gene sequence: CDR1 MNHEY, CDR2 SVGAGI.

The chain combines TRBV9 with TRBJ1-3; D gene uncertain. V was clipped by 4 bases and J by 0 bases, with 5 bases between them. The germline gives CDR1 SGDLS, CDR2 YYNGEE. CDR3 length: 13 residues. The CDR3 DNA follows: TGTGCCAGCAGCCTTAGCTCTGGAAACACCATATATTTT. It codes for CASSLSSGNTIYF.

The chain has TRBV7-8 and TRBJ2-7, with D possibly being TRBD2 (6 bases). The CDR3 sequence is 16 residues long. The germline V gene has CDR1 SGHVS and CDR2 FQNEAQ. V shed 5 bases and J shed 5 bases, with 22 bases lying between them. The CDR3 sequence is CASSQNWGSQRDEQYF. Written as DNA, the CDR3 is TGTGCCAGCAGCCAAAATTGGGGTTCGCAGCGGGACGAGCAGTACTTC. Full variable domain (remainder filled in from reference TRBV7-8 and TRBJ2-7): GAGVSQSPRYKVAKRGQDVALRCDPISGHVSLFWYQQALGQGPEFLTYFQNEAQLDKSGLPSDRFFAERPEGSVSTLKIQRTQQEDSAVYLCASSQNWGSQRDEQYFGPGTRLTVT.

The V and J genes are TRBV18 and TRBJ2-1, with 11 bases fitting TRBD2. Trimming removed 3 bases from V and 10 bases from J; junction bases left unmatched: 8. Germline loops: CDR1 KGHSH, CDR2 LQKENI. The CDR3 spans 15 residues. The CDR3 nucleotides are TGTGCCAGCTCACCTCTCGCGACTAGCGGGACAGAGCAGTTCTTC. It encodes CASSPLATSGTEQFF.

This clone was counted a few times. This CDR3 is CSVEKVEAIYF. CDR3 DNA sequence: TGCAGCGTTGAAAAGGTGGAAGCCATATATTTT. This chain connects TRBV29-1 to TRBJ1-3; D is ambiguous. Germline CDR1 is SQVTM and CDR2 is ANQGSEA. The CDR3 has 11 amino acids. V lost 2 bases, J lost 11 bases, and 10 bases lay in between.

This rearrangement joins TRBV15 to TRBJ1-5; TRBD1 is a possible D gene (5 bases). The V gene lost 4 bases and the J gene lost 6 bases, with 13 bases spanning the gap. This CDR3 contains 14 residues. Per germline, CDR1 LNHNV and CDR2 YYDKDF (reference sequence). The CDR3 loop reads CATSTGHGGQPQHF. CDR3 DNA: TGTGCCACCAGCACCGGACATGGCGGTCAGCCCCAGCATTTT.

The chain carries TRBV5-1 and TRBJ2-5; D might be TRBD1 (6 bases). Trimming removed 0 bases from V and 3 bases from J, with 6 bases in between. The germline gives CDR1 SGHRS, CDR2 YFSETQ. The length of the CDR3 is 13 residues. The chain's CDR3 is CASSLGTEETQYF. The CDR3 DNA is TGCGCCAGCAGCTTGGGGACAGAAGAGACCCAGTACTTC.

The chain links TRBV5-5 to TRBJ1-1; no firm D call. Germline assignment: CDR1 SGHKS and CDR2 YYEKEE (reference sequence). This CDR3 contains 15 residues. Trimming removed 4 bases from V and 4 bases from J, with 17 bases in between. CDR3 loop: CASSPSLRPGTEAFF. CDR3 sequence (DNA): TGTGCCAGCAGCCCCTCGTTAAGACCGGGCACTGAAGCTTTCTTT.

This chain connects TRBV18 to TRBJ1-1; D gene uncertain. Trimming stripped 3 bases from V and 1 base from J, with 21 bases between. Germline values: CDR1 KGHSH, CDR2 LQKENI. The CDR3 is made up of 18 amino acids. CDR3 protein: CASSPLWADGVRNTEAFF. The CDR3, as DNA: TGTGCCAGCTCACCCCTTTGGGCGGACGGGGTGAGGAACACTGAAGCTTTCTTT.

The CDR3 sequence is CASSYGLVGEQYF. Written as DNA, the CDR3 is TGTGCCAGCAGTTATGGTTTAGTCGGCGAGCAGTACTTC. The chain carries TRBV27 and TRBJ2-7; D ambiguous. Germline loops: CDR1 MNHEY, CDR2 SMNVEV (reference sequence). The ends were cut back, 4 bases at V and 6 bases at J, with 13 bases in the middle. This CDR3 has 13 residues.

The genes are TRBV5-8 and TRBJ1-4; maybe TRBD1 (5 bases). The CDR3 runs 14 residues. V gave up 5 bases and J gave up 7 bases, with 15 bases separating them. The V gene's germline CDR1 is SGHTS and CDR2 YDEGEE. The CDR3 nucleotides are TGTGCCAGCAGGTACTGGGGCTTCGGTGAAAAACTGTTTTTT. Translation: CASRYWGFGEKLFF. Together with reference TRBV5-8 and TRBJ1-4, the CDR3 gives the full variable domain: EAGVTQSPTHLIKTRGQQATLRCSPISGHTSVYWYQQALGLGLQFLLWYDEGEERNRGNFPPRFSGRQFPNYSSELNVNALELEDSALYLCASRYWGFGEKLFFGSGTQLSVL.

V is TRBV4-2 and J is TRBJ2-7, with D perhaps TRBD2 (7 bases). Trimming removed 1 base at V and 4 bases at J, with 17 bases between. The V gene's germline CDR1 is LGHNA and CDR2 YNFKEQ. The length of the CDR3 is 16 residues. The CDR3 is CASSQVVGGPVYEQYF. Here the CDR3 DNA reads TGTGCCAGCAGCCAAGTGGTGGGGGGGCCGGTATACGAGCAGTACTTC.

V usage is TRBV11-2 and J usage is TRBJ1-1; D gene unclear. The germline V and J ends were trimmed by 8 bases and 1 base, with 20 bases remaining between them. The CDR3 has 16 amino acids. Germline lookup yields CDR1 SGHAT and CDR2 FQNNGV. CDR3 sequence: CASANRWDWANTEAFF. In DNA form, the CDR3 reads TGTGCCAGCGCGAATCGGTGGGATTGGGCGAACACTGAAGCTTTCTTT.

V and J are TRBV19 and TRBJ2-5, with 8 positions matching TRBD2. Germline CDR1 LNHDA, CDR2 SQIVND (reference sequence). With 1 base clipped from V and 3 bases from J, the junction kept 4 bases outside the gene matches. CDR3 length: 15 amino acids. CDR3 coding DNA: TGTGCCAGTAGTATAGTAGGGACTAGAAAAGAGACCCAGTACTTC. It is translated as CASSIVGTRKETQYF.

The chain combines TRBV7-8 with TRBJ2-6; perhaps TRBD1 as D (8 bases). From germline, CDR1 is SGHVS and CDR2 FQNEAQ. This CDR3 comprises 18 residues. Trimming took off 2 bases at V and 0 bases at J, with 14 bases between the two ends. CDR3 sequence reads: CASSLRDRTSSGANVLTF. The CDR3 nucleotides are TGTGCCAGCAGCTTAAGGGACAGGACTAGCTCTGGGGCCAACGTCCTGACTTTC.

The rearrangement joins TRBV6-6 to TRBJ1-5; 7 nucleotides agree with TRBD1. The germline V gene encodes CDR1 MNHNY and CDR2 SVGAGI (reference sequence). Trimming took 7 bases from V and 1 from J; bases not matched to a gene: 10. The CDR3 covers 16 residues. The CDR3 here is CASTGTRGRSNQPQHF. CDR3 nucleotide sequence: TGTGCCAGCACCGGGACGAGGGGGCGAAGCAATCAGCCCCAGCATTTT.

The chain has TRBV29-1 and TRBJ1-2; 10 positions agree with TRBD1. In germline, CDR1 is SQVTM, CDR2 ANQGSEA. The CDR3 totals 12 residues. The junction had 4 bases not matched to a gene; V was cut back by 4 bases and J by 8 bases. The CDR3 protein is CSVGDRGDGYTF. In nucleotides, the CDR3 is TGCAGCGTTGGGGACAGGGGTGACGGCTACACCTTC.

The table lists this clone with a few counts. The J gene is TRBJ1-6, the V gene TRBV27; 8 nucleotides agree with TRBD1. The CDR3 runs to 16 residues. Germline lookup yields CDR1 MNHEY and CDR2 SMNVEV (reference sequence). The V gene end was trimmed by 3 bases and the J gene end by 4 bases; junction bases not matched to a gene: 5. Written as DNA, the CDR3 is TGTGCCAGCAGTTTTGGTACAGGGGGTTATAATTCACCCCTCCACTTT. This translates into CASSFGTGGYNSPLHF.

J is TRBJ2-2 and V is TRBV6-1, with TRBD2 matching 11 bases. The CDR3 spans 16 residues. Germline CDR1 and CDR2: MNHNS and SASEGT. Losses at the gene ends were 3 bases for V and 6 bases for J; bases not matched to a gene: 6. The CDR3 loop reads CASSDGTSGAPGELFF. Here the CDR3 DNA reads TGTGCCAGCAGTGACGGGACTAGCGGTGCTCCCGGGGAGCTGTTTTTT.

The CDR3 here is CAWSVDIGNTIYF. The CDR3, as DNA: TGTGCCTGGAGTGTAGACATCGGAAACACCATATATTTT. This chain connects TRBV30 to TRBJ1-3; D is ambiguous. The V end was cut by 0 bases, the J end by 4 bases, with 7 bases between. Germline assignment: CDR1 GTSNPN and CDR2 SVGIG (reference sequence). The CDR3 is made up of 13 amino acids.

This sequence joins TRBV19 and TRBJ2-1; perhaps D is TRBD1 or TRBD2 (5 bases each). Germline lookup yields CDR1 LNHDA and CDR2 SQIVND (reference sequence). CDR3 length equals 15 residues. Trimming cost V 3 bases and J 5 bases, with 14 bases left between them. The CDR3 reads CASSIAGALNNEQFF. The CDR3 DNA is TGTGCCAGTAGTATCGCCGGGGCGCTGAACAATGAGCAGTTCTTC.

This rearrangement joins TRBV2 to TRBJ1-4; no clear D gene. This CDR3 contains 15 residues. CDR1 and CDR2 (germline): SNHLY, FYNNEI. Trimming shortened V by 2 bases and J by 4 bases, and 11 bases separated the two germline ends. The CDR3 reads CASSELQAYNEKLFF. In DNA form, the CDR3 reads TGTGCCAGCAGTGAATTGCAGGCCTATAATGAAAAACTGTTTTTT.

The J gene is TRBJ2-3, the V gene TRBV19, with 12 bases that match TRBD1. Per germline, CDR1 LNHDA and CDR2 SQIVND (reference sequence). This CDR3 comprises 16 residues. V trimming: 8 bases; J trimming: 4 bases; junction bases outside the gene matches: 10. CDR3 loop: CASSPGQGAFADTQYF. As DNA, the CDR3 is TGTGCCAGTTCGCCGGGACAGGGGGCTTTTGCAGATACGCAGTATTTT.

The rearrangement links TRBV6-1 to TRBJ1-1, with 7 bases matching TRBD1. The V segment lost 6 bases and the J segment 1 base; nucleotides outside the gene matches: 5. This CDR3 has 14 amino acids. Germline assignment: CDR1 MNHNS and CDR2 SASEGT. The DNA of the CDR3 is TGTGCCAGCAGGACACAGGGGAAGAACACTGAAGCTTTCTTT. Its translation: CASRTQGKNTEAFF.

The rearrangement joins TRBV28 to TRBJ1-2, with 8 bases that match TRBD1. Germline assignment: CDR1 MDHEN and CDR2 SYDVKM. J gave up 0 bases and V 4 bases, and 1 base lay outside the gene matches. The CDR3 extends over 14 amino acids. CDR3 sequence: CASSSGGPNYGYTF. The CDR3 coding sequence is TGTGCCAGCAGTTCAGGGGGCCCTAACTATGGCTACACCTTC.

The chain joins TRBV23-1 to TRBJ2-4; 8 bases agree with TRBD1. TRBV23-1 is noted as an ORF with a role that remains uncertain. Unmatched junction bases numbered 7, after V lost 6 bases and J lost 3 bases. This CDR3 has 15 residues. The DNA for the CDR3 is TGCGCCAGCAGCCGGACAGGGAAAGGCAAAAACATTCAGTACTTC. This translates into CASSRTGKGKNIQYF.

This rearrangement joins TRBV10-2 to TRBJ2-7; 11 bases align to TRBD1. Unmatched junction bases numbered 4, after V lost 6 bases and J lost 3 bases. This CDR3 is 14 amino acids long. Germline lookup yields CDR1 WSHSY and CDR2 SAAADI. CDR3 bases: TGCGCCAGCAGGGGGACAGGGGGATACTACGAGCAGTACTTC. This sequence encodes CASRGTGGYYEQYF.

The chain recombines TRBV7-9 with TRBJ1-6; unclear D gene. The CDR3 has 14 amino acids. V lost 6 bases, J lost 5 bases, and 11 bases lay in between. Per the germline V gene, CDR1 is SEHNR and CDR2 is FQNEAQ (reference sequence). The CDR3 loop reads CASRSDFNNSPLHF. The CDR3 DNA sequence: TGTGCCAGCAGATCGGACTTTAATAATTCACCCCTCCACTTT.